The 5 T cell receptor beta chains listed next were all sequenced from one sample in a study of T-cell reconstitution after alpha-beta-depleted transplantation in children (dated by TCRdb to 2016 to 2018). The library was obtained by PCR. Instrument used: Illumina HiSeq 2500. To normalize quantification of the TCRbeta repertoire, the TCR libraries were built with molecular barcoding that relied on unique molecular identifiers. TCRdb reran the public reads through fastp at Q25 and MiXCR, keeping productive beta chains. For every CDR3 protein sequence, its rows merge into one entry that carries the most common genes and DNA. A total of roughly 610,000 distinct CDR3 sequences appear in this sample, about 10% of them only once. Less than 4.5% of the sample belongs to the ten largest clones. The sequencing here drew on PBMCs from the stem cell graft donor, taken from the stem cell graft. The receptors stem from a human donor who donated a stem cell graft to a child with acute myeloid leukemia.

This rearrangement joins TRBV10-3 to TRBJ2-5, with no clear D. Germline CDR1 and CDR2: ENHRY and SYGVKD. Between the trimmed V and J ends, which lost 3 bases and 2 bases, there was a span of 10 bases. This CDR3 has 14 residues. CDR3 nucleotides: TGTGCCATCAGTGATCGGGCAGGTCAAGAGACCCAGTACTTC. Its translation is CAISDRAGQETQYF.

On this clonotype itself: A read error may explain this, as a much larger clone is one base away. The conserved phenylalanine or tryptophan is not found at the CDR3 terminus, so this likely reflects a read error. The CDR3 is CSARRDRANTEAFL. The CDR3 DNA sequence: TGCAGCGCCCGCCGGGACAGGGCGAACACTGAAGCTTTCCTT. The chain is built from TRBV29-1 and TRBJ1-1; 9 bases match TRBD1. CDR1 is SQVTM and CDR2 is ANQGSEA in the germline V gene. V trimming: 7 bases; J trimming: 1 base; junction bases outside the gene matches: 7. This CDR3 comprises 14 residues.

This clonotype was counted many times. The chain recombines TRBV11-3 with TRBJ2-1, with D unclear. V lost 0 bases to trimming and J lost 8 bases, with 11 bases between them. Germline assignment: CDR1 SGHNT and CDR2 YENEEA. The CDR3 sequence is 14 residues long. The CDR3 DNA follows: TGTGCCAGCAGCTTAGAGGGTAGCCGAGATGAGCAGTTCTTC. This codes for CASSLEGSRDEQFF.

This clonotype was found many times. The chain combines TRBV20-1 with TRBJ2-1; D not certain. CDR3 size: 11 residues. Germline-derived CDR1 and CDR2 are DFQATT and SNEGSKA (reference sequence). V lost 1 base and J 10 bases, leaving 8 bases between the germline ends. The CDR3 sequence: CSARATEEQFF. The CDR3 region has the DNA TGCAGTGCTAGAGCTACGGAGGAGCAGTTCTTC.

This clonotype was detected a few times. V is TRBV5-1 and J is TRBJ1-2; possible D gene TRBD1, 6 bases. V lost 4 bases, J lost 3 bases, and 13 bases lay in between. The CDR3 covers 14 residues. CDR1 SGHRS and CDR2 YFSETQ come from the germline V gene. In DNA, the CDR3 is TGCGCCAGCAGCCGGGGTGCAGGGGACTATGGCTACACCTTC. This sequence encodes CASSRGAGDYGYTF.